What follows describes a single T cell receptor beta chain. The antigen is unknown. Assay used: immunoSEQ multiplex PCR; TCRdb lists only in-frame clones, some missing. In the table there are under 70,000 clones, 80% of which are singletons. This sample was taken from a study of T cell responses to AZD1222 COVID-19 vaccine. Study-level findings and limits: Reportedly, close to half of spike-specific TCRs are directed against unmutated variant regions. Spike-specific TCR breadth and depth were elevated following two AZD1222 doses.

The V and J ends lost 1 base and 7 bases respectively, with 5 bases between them. Germline V lookup: CDR1 KGHDR, CDR2 SFDVKD. This CDR3 is 12 amino acids long. The sequence was collected from an adult who received the AZD1222 COVID-19 vaccine. Source: peripheral blood, taken 28 days after the second AZD1222 dose. The chain combines TRBV24-1 with TRBJ2-3; D is uncertain. In DNA, the CDR3 is TGTGCCACCAGTGATTTCCGCTATACGCAGTATTTT. Amino acid sequence: CATSDFRYTQYF.